This T cell receptor beta chain appears in the sequencing data of a study of shared clonotypes between healthy human individuals. Measured with immunoSEQ multiplex PCR; TCRdb has only the in-frame clones, and not every one. The sample has roughly 1,500,000 clones, 95% to 99% seen once. The germline V and J ends were trimmed by 0 bases and 3 bases, with 14 bases remaining between them. This CDR3 has 17 residues. Per germline, CDR1 SGHDN and CDR2 FVKESK. The TCR originated in a man younger than 40 in good health. Sample: naive CD4+ T cells sorted from blood. As to subset: CD45RA+ positively selected. The V gene is TRBV14, the J gene TRBJ2-2; D ambiguous. DNA for the CDR3: TGTGCCAGCAGCCAAGACCGTTGGGCAGTTGACACCGGGGAGCTGTTTTTT. It yields the protein CASSQDRWAVDTGELFF.